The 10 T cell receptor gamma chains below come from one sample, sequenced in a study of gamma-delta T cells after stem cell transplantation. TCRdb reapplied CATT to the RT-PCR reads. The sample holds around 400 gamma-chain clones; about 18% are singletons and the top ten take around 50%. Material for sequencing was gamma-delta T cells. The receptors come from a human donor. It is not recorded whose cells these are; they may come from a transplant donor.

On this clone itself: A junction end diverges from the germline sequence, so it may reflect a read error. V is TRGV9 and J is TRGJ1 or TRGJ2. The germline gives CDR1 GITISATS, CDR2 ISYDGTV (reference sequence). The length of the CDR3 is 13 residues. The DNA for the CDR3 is TGTGCCTTGTGGGGGGTGCGGCTTGGAAAGAAACTCTTT. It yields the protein CALWGVRLGKKLF.

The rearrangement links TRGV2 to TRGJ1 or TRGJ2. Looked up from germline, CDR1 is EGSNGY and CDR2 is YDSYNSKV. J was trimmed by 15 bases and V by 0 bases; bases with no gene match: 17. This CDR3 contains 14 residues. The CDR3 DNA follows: TGTGCCACCTGGGACGGGCCGATACGGGGTGGGGGACTCTTT. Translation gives CATWDGPIRGGGLF.

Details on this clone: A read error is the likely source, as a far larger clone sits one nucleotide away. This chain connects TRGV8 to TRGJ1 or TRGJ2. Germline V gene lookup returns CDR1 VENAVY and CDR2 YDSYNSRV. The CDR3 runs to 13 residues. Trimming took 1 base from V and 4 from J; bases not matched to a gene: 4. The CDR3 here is CATWDSRYYKKLF. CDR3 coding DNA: TGTGCCACCTGGGATAGCCGATATTATAAGAAACTCTTT.

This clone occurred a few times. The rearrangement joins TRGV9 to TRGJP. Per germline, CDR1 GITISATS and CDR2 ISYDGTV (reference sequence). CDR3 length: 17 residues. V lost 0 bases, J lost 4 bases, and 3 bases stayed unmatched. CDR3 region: CALWEVYQELGKKIKVF. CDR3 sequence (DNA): TGTGCCTTGTGGGAGGTGTATCAAGAGTTGGGCAAAAAAATCAAGGTATTT.

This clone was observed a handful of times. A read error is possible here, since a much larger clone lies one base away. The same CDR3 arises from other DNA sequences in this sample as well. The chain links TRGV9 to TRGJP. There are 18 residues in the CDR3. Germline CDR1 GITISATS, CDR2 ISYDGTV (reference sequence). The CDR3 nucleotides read TGCGCCTTGTGGGAGGTGCAACCCCAAGAGTTGGGCAAAAAAATCAAGGTATTT. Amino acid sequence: CALWEVQPQELGKKIKVF.

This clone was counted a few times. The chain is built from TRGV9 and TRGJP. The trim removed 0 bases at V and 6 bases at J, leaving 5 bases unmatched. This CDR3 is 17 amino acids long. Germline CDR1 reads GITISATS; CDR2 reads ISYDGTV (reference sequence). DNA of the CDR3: TGTGCCTTGTGGGAGGTGGCGGGAGAGTTGGGCAAAAAAATCAAGGTATTT. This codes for CALWEVAGELGKKIKVF.

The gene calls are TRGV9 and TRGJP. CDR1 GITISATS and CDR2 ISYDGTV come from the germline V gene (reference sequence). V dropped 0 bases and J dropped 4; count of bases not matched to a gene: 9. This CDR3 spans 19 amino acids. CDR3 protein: CALWEVHGRQELGKKIKVF. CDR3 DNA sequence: TGTGCCTTGTGGGAGGTGCACGGAAGACAAGAGTTGGGCAAAAAAATCAAGGTATTT.

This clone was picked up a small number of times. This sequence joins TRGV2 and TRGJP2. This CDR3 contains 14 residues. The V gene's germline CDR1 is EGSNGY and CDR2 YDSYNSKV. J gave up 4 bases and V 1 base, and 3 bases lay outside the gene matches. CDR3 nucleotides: TGTGCCACCTGGGACGGATCTAGTGATTGGATCAAGACGTTT. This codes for CATWDGSSDWIKTF.

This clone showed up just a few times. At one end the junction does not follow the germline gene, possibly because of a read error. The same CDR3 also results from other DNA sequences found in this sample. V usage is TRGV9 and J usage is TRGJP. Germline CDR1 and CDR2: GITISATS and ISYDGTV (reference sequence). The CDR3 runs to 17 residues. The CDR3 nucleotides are TGCGCCTTGTGGGAGGTGGATGAGAAGTTGGGCAAAAAAATCAAGGTATTT. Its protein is CALWEVDEKLGKKIKVF.

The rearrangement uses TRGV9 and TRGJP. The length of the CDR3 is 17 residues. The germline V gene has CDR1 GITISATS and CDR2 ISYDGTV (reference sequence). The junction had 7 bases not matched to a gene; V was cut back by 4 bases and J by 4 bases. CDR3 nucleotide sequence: TGTGCCTTGTGGGATCGCGGACAAGAGTTGGGCAAAAAAATCAAGGTATTT. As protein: CALWDRGQELGKKIKVF.